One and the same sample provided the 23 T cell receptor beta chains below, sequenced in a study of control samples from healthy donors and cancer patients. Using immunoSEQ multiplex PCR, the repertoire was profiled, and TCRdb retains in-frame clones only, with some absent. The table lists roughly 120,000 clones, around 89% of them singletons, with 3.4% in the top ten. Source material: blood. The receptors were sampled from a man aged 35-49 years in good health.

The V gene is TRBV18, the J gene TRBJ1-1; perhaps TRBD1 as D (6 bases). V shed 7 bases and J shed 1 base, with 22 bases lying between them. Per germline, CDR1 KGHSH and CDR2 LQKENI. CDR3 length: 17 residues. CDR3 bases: TGTGCCAGCTTGCGTCTGGGGGCGAGGGTTGGGAACACTGAAGCTTTCTTT. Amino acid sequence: CASLRLGARVGNTEAFF.

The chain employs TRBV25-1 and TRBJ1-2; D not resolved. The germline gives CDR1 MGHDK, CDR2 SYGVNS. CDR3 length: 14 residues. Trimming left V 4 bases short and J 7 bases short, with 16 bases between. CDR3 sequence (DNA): TGTGCCAGCAGTGTCGTTCAGGAAGGCGGTGGCTACACCTTC. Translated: CASSVVQEGGGYTF.

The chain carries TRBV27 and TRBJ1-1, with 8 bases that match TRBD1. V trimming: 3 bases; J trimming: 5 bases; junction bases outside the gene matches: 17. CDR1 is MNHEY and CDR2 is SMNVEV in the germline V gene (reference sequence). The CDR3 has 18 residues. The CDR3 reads CASSFNRGSVERITEAFF. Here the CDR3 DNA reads TGTGCCAGCAGTTTCAACAGGGGGTCGGTTGAGAGGATAACTGAAGCTTTCTTT.

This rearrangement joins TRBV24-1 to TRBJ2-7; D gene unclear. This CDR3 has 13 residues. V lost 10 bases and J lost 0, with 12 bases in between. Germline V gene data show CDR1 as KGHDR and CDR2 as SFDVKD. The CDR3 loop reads CATSPAHSYEQYF. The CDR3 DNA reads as TGTGCCACTAGCCCGGCCCACTCCTACGAGCAGTACTTC.

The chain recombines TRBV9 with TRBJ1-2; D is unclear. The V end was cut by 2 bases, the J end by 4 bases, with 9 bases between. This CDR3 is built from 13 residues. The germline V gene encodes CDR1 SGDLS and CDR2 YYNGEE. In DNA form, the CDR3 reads TGTGCCAGCAGCGTGGGAACAAGCTATGGCTACACCTTC. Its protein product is CASSVGTSYGYTF.

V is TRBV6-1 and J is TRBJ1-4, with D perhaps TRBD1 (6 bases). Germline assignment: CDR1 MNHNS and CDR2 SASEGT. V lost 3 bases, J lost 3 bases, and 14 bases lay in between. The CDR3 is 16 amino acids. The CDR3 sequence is CASSDQTGTPNEKLFF. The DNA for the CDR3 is TGTGCCAGCAGTGACCAAACAGGGACCCCTAATGAAAAACTGTTTTTT.

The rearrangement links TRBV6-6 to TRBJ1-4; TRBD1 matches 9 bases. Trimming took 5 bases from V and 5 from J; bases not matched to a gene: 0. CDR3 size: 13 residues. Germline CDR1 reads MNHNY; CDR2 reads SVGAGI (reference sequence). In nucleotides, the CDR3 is TGTGCCAGCAGTGGGACAGGGAATGAAAAACTGTTTTTT. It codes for CASSGTGNEKLFF.

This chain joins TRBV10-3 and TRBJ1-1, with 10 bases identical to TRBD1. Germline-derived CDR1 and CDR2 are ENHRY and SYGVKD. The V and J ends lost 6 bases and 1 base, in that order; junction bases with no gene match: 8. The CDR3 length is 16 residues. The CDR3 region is CAISPTGGAGNTEAFF. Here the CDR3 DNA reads TGTGCCATCAGCCCGACAGGGGGCGCGGGGAACACTGAAGCTTTCTTT.

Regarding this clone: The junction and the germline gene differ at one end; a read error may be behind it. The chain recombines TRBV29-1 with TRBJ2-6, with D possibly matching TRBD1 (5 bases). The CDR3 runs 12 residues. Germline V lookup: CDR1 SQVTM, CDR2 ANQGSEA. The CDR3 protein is CSAISGANALTF. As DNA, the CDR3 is TGCAGCGCGATATCTGGGGCCAACGCCCTGACTTTC.

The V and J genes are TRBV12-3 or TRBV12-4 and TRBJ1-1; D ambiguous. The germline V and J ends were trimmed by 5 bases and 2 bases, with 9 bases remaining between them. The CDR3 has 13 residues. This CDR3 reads CASSRYTNTEAFF. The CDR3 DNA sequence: TGTGCCAGCAGTCGATACACAAACACTGAAGCTTTCTTT.

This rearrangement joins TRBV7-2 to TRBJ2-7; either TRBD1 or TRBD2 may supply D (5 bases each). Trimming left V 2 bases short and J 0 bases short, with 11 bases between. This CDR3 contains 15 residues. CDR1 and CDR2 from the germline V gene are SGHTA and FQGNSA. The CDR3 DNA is TGTGCCAGCAGCTTATCAGGGAGCCTCTCCTACGAGCAGTACTTC. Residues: CASSLSGSLSYEQYF.

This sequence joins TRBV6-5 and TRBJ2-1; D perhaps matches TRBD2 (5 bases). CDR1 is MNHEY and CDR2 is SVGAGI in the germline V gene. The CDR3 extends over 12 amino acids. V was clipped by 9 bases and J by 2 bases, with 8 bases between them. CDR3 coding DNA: TGTGCCAGTTGGGAGACCTACAATGAGCAGTTCTTC. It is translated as CASWETYNEQFF.

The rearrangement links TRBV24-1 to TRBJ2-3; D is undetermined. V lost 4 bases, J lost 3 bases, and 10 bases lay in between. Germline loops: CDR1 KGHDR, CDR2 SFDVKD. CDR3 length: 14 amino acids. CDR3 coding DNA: TGTGCCACCAGTGAGGACGGCACTACAGATACGCAGTATTTT. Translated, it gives CATSEDGTTDTQYF.

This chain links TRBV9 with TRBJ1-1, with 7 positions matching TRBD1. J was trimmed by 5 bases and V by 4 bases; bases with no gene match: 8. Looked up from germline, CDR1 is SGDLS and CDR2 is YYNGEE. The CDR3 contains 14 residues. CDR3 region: CASSSSTGWTEAFF. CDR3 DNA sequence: TGTGCCAGCAGCTCCTCGACAGGGTGGACTGAAGCTTTCTTT.

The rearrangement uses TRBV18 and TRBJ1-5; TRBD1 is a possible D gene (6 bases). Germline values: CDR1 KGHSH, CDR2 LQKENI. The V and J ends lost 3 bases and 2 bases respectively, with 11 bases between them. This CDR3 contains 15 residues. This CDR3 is CASSPEQGGNQPQHF. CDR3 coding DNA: TGTGCCAGCTCACCCGAACAGGGCGGCAATCAGCCCCAGCATTTT.

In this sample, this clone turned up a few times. CDR3 region: CASSISLEAFF. The CDR3 nucleotides read TGTGCCAGTAGTATAAGCCTTGAAGCTTTCTTT. The V and J genes are TRBV19 and TRBJ1-1; D is undetermined. With 2 bases removed from V and 7 bases from J, the gap between germline ends came to 5 bases. CDR3 length equals 11 residues. Germline V CDR1 and CDR2: LNHDA, SQIVND (reference sequence).

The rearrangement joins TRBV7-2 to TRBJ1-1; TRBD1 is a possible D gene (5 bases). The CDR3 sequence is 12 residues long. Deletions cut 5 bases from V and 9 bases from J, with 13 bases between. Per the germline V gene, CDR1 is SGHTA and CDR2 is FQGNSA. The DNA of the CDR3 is TGTGCCAGCAGCCTTGGGACTTTACAAGCTTTCTTT. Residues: CASSLGTLQAFF.

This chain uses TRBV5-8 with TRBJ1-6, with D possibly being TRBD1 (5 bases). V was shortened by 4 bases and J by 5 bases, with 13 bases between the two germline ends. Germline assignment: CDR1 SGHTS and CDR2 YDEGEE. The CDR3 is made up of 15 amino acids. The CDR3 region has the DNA TGTGCCAGCAGCCGCCGGGGAGGGGATAATTCACCCCTCCACTTT. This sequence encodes CASSRRGGDNSPLHF.

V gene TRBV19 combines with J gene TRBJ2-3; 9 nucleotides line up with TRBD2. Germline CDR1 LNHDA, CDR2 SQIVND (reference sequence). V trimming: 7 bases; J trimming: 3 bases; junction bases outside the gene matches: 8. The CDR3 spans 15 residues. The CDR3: CASKEGGGATDTQYF. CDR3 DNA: TGTGCCAGTAAGGAGGGCGGGGGGGCAACAGATACGCAGTATTTT.

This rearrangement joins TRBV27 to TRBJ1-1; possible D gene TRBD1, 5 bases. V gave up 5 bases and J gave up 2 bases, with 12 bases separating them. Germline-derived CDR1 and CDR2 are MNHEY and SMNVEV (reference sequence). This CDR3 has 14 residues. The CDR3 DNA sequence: TGTGCCAGCAGTCTAGGAGGGGCTAACACTGAAGCTTTCTTT. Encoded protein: CASSLGGANTEAFF.

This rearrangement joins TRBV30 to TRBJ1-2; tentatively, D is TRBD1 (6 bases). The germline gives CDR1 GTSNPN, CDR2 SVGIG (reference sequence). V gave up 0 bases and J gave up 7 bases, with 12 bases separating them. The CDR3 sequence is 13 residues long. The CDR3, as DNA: TGTGCCTGGAGTGTAGCACAGGGCGGTGGCTACACCTTC. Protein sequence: CAWSVAQGGGYTF. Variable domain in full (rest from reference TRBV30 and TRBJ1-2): SQTIHQWPATLVQPVGSPLSLECTVEGTSNPNLYWYRQAAGRGLQLLFYSVGIGQISSEVPQNLSASRPQDRQFILSSKKLLLSDSGFYLCAWSVAQGGGYTFGSGTRLTVV.

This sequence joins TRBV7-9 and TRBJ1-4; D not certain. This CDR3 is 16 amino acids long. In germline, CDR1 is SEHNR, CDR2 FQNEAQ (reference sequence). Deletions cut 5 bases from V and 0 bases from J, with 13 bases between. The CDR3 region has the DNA TGTGCCAGCAGCCCTAGAGACACGTCAACTAATGAAAAACTGTTTTTT. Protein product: CASSPRDTSTNEKLFF.

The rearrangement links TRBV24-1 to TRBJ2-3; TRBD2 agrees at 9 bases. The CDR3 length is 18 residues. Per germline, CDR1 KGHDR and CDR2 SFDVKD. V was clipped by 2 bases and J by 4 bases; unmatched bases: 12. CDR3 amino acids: CATSDYGSGGKRADTQYF. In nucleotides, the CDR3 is TGTGCCACCAGTGATTATGGTAGCGGGGGTAAGAGGGCAGATACGCAGTATTTT.